These 31 T cell receptor beta chains were sequenced from one sample in a study of shared clonotypes between healthy human individuals. The protocol was immunoSEQ multiplex PCR, while the TCRdb copy is restricted to in-frame clones and leaves out a portion. The table records about 2.4 million clones, over 85% of them present only once. Sequenced sample: naive CD4+ T cells from PBMCs. Stated subset: CD45RA+ positively selected. The receptors come from a man between 18 and 35 years old in good health. Some clones in this sample may be carry-over from other donors' samples.

The chain combines TRBV15 with TRBJ2-7, with D possibly being TRBD2 (6 bases). Per the germline V gene, CDR1 is LNHNV and CDR2 is YYDKDF (reference sequence). There are 14 residues in the CDR3. V was clipped by 1 base and J by 3 bases, with 10 bases between them. CDR3 DNA sequence: TGTGCCACCAGCAGAGGACTAGTACGCTACGAGCAGTACTTC. Protein: CATSRGLVRYEQYF.

The chain has TRBV5-4 and TRBJ2-3, with 7 positions matching TRBD1. The germline gives CDR1 SGHNT, CDR2 YYREEE (reference sequence). The CDR3 runs 13 residues. Trimming took 4 bases from V and 6 from J; bases not matched to a gene: 5. The CDR3 DNA reads TGTGCCAGCAGCCGAACAGGGGTGGATACGCAGTATTTT. It specifies CASSRTGVDTQYF.

In its sample, this clone was seen once. The chain couples TRBV11-2 to TRBJ2-2, with TRBD1 matching over 7 bases. Germline V lookup: CDR1 SGHAT, CDR2 FQNNGV. The J segment lost 4 bases and the V segment lost 2 bases, leaving 10 bases of the junction unmatched. The length of the CDR3 is 17 residues. For the CDR3, the DNA is TGTGCCAGCAGCTTATCTTTCGGGACAGCCGGCACCGGGGAGCTGTTTTTT. Translated: CASSLSFGTAGTGELFF. The full variable domain, completed using reference TRBV11-2 and TRBJ2-2, is EAGVAQSPRYKIIEKRQSVAFWCNPISGHATLYWYQQILGQGPKLLIQFQNNGVVDDSQLPKDRFSAERLKGVDSTLKIQPAKLEDSAVYLCASSLSFGTAGTGELFFGEGSRLTVL.

The rearrangement links TRBV5-4 to TRBJ1-2; 7 bases fit TRBD1. Germline V CDR1 and CDR2: SGHNT, YYREEE (reference sequence). The ends lost 4 bases at V and 7 bases at J; junction bases unmatched: 10. The CDR3 extends over 14 amino acids. The CDR3 reads CASSPRTGMGGYTF. The CDR3 region has the DNA TGTGCCAGCAGCCCCCGGACAGGAATGGGTGGCTACACCTTC.

This clone was seen only once. This chain joins TRBV19 and TRBJ2-7, with D possibly TRBD1 on 6 matching bases. V was trimmed by 3 bases and J by 7 bases, leaving 16 bases between them. The CDR3 sequence is 14 residues long. The germline CDR1 and CDR2 sequences are LNHDA and SQIVND (reference sequence). This chain's CDR3 is CASSILLGAWEQYF. In DNA, the CDR3 is TGTGCCAGTAGTATCCTCCTGGGGGCGTGGGAGCAGTACTTC.

This sequence joins TRBV5-1 and TRBJ1-1; D unclear. The ends were cut back, 7 bases at V and 1 base at J, with 14 bases in the middle. The CDR3 contains 14 residues. CDR1 and CDR2 from the germline V gene are SGHRS and YFSETQ. The CDR3 sequence: CASGAGFRNTEAFF. The CDR3 coding sequence is TGCGCCAGCGGCGCCGGGTTTAGGAACACTGAAGCTTTCTTT. Variable domain in full (rest from reference TRBV5-1 and TRBJ1-1): KAGVTQTPRYLIKTRGQQVTLSCSPISGHRSVSWYQQTPGQGLQFLFEYFSETQRNKGNFPGRFSGRQFSNSRSEMNVSTLELGDSALYLCASGAGFRNTEAFFGQGTRLTVV.

The chain combines TRBV14 with TRBJ1-1; no reliable D call. The germline CDR1 and CDR2 sequences are SGHDN and FVKESK. V was shortened by 4 bases and J by 1 base, with 13 bases between the two germline ends. CDR3 length: 15 amino acids. DNA of the CDR3: TGTGCCAGCAGCCGAGCCGGCACACAGAACACTGAAGCTTTCTTT. It translates to CASSRAGTQNTEAFF. Drawing the rest from reference TRBV14 and TRBJ1-1, the complete variable domain is EAGVTQFPSHSVIEKGQTVTLRCDPISGHDNLYWYRRVMGKEIKFLLHFVKESKQDESGMPNNRFLAERTGGTYSTLKVQPAELEDSGVYFCASSRAGTQNTEAFFGQGTRLTVV.

The chain recombines TRBV7-3 with TRBJ2-3; 12 bases are a match to TRBD2. The V gene end was trimmed by 2 bases and the J gene end by 4 bases; junction bases not matched to a gene: 4. The CDR3 runs 16 residues. Germline V gives CDR1 SGHTA, CDR2 FQGTGA. This CDR3 is CASSLGLAGGPDTQYF. In nucleotides, the CDR3 is TGTGCCAGCAGCTTAGGGCTAGCGGGAGGGCCAGATACGCAGTATTTT.

This chain's CDR3 is CASSLSPGLSLSYNEQFF. In DNA, the CDR3 is TGTGCCAGCAGTTTAAGCCCGGGACTCAGCCTCTCCTACAATGAGCAGTTCTTC. The V and J genes are TRBV2 and TRBJ2-1; D perhaps matches TRBD2 (6 bases). Trimming took 5 bases from V and 0 from J, leaving 20 bases between them. Germline V gene sequence: CDR1 SNHLY, CDR2 FYNNEI. The CDR3 consists of 18 residues.

The chain has TRBV2 and TRBJ2-3; a weak D match, TRBD1 (6 bases). Trimming removed 4 bases from V and 0 bases from J, with 14 bases in between. Germline V gene data show CDR1 as SNHLY and CDR2 as FYNNEI. The CDR3 has 16 amino acids. The CDR3: CASSVGQTTSTDTQYF. The CDR3 nucleotides read TGTGCCAGCAGTGTCGGACAGACGACTAGCACAGATACGCAGTATTTT. Full variable domain (remainder filled in from reference TRBV2 and TRBJ2-3): EPEVTQTPSHQVTQMGQEVILRCVPISNHLYFYWYRQILGQKVEFLVSFYNNEISEKSEIFDDQFSVERPDGSNFTLKIRSTKLEDSAMYFCASSVGQTTSTDTQYFGPGTRLTVL.

This clone appeared once. A read error may account for a junction end that differs from germline. V gene TRBV4-3 combines with J gene TRBJ2-2; 9 bases agree with TRBD2. This CDR3 region has 15 residues. In germline, CDR1 is LGHNA, CDR2 YSLEER. The CDR3 protein is CASSLGTSRPGELLF. The CDR3 DNA is TGCGCCAGCAGCCTCGGGACTAGCCGTCCCGGGGAGCTGCTTTTT.

This sequence joins TRBV6-5 and TRBJ1-1, with D unresolved. Germline loops: CDR1 MNHEY, CDR2 SVGAGI. Trimming shortened V by 10 bases and J by 2 bases, and 11 bases separated the two germline ends. The CDR3 consists of 12 residues. CDR3 coding DNA: TGTGCCATAAAAGGGATCAACACTGAAGCTTTCTTT. Translating it yields CAIKGINTEAFF.

The chain couples TRBV9 to TRBJ1-2; no firm D call. Between the trimmed V and J ends, which lost 3 bases and 5 bases, there was a span of 17 bases. Germline loops: CDR1 SGDLS, CDR2 YYNGEE. The CDR3 has 15 residues. This chain's CDR3 is CASSDNDGERYGYTF. The CDR3 nucleotides are TGTGCCAGCAGCGACAACGACGGGGAGAGGTATGGCTACACCTTC. Full variable domain (rest looked up from reference TRBV9 and TRBJ1-2): DSGVTQTPKHLITATGQRVTLRCSPRSGDLSVYWYQQSLDQGLQFLIQYYNGEERAKGNILERFSAQQFPDLHSELNLSSLELGDSALYFCASSDNDGERYGYTFGSGTRLTVV.

This chain connects TRBV2 to TRBJ1-5; 9 bases fit TRBD1. V dropped 5 bases and J dropped 2; count of bases not matched to a gene: 4. Per germline, CDR1 SNHLY and CDR2 FYNNEI. This CDR3 spans 15 amino acids. CDR3 coding DNA: TGTGCCAGCAGTTTGGACAGGGGCCGCAATCAGCCCCAGCATTTT. As protein: CASSLDRGRNQPQHF.

This clone was counted only a few times. This chain links TRBV30 with TRBJ1-2; maybe TRBD1 (5 bases). CDR3 length equals 13 residues. Germline V CDR1 and CDR2: GTSNPN, SVGIG (reference sequence). V was clipped by 3 bases and J by 6 bases, with 14 bases between them. CDR3 bases: TGTGCCTGGAGGGAACACGGGGGGAATGGCTACACCTTC. Translation: CAWREHGGNGYTF.

The J gene is TRBJ2-5, the V gene TRBV28; D unresolved. The J call is in doubt because the DNA end fits TRBJ2-7 better. Looked up from germline, CDR1 is MDHEN and CDR2 is SYDVKM. The CDR3 is made up of 12 amino acids. The CDR3 DNA sequence: TGTGCCAGCAGTCGAAAAACCTACGAGCAGTACTTC. This sequence encodes CASSRKTYEQYF.

V and J are TRBV7-7 and TRBJ2-3; D may be TRBD2 (6 bases). CDR3 size: 13 residues. From germline, CDR1 is SSHAT and CDR2 FNYEAQ (reference sequence). Trimming removed 5 bases at V and 5 bases at J, with 11 bases between. CDR3 sequence reads: CASSPLGGDTQYF. CDR3 bases: TGTGCCAGCAGCCCGCTGGGGGGAGATACGCAGTATTTT.

J is TRBJ2-1 and V is TRBV9; TRBD2 matches 8 bases. The CDR3 has 16 amino acids. The junction had 5 bases not matched to a gene; V was cut back by 0 bases and J by 3 bases. From germline, CDR1 is SGDLS and CDR2 YYNGEE. The CDR3 sequence: CASSVGSSGYYNEQFF. DNA for the CDR3: TGTGCCAGCAGCGTAGGGTCTAGCGGGTACTACAATGAGCAGTTCTTC.

The chain couples TRBV28 to TRBJ2-7; possible D gene TRBD1, 5 bases. Germline CDR1 and CDR2: MDHEN and SYDVKM. The CDR3 consists of 13 residues. V was trimmed by 5 bases and J by 4 bases, leaving 12 bases between them. The CDR3 region has the DNA TGTGCCAGCAGTGGCGGACAACCATACGAGCAGTACTTC. Protein sequence: CASSGGQPYEQYF.

The sample holds one count of this clone. This sequence joins TRBV5-4 and TRBJ2-3, with no clear D. The CDR3 has 14 amino acids. Deletions cut 4 bases from V and 4 bases from J, with 13 bases between. Germline-derived CDR1 and CDR2 are SGHNT and YYREEE (reference sequence). CDR3: CASSTLGSPDTQYF. In nucleotides, the CDR3 is TGTGCCAGCAGCACCTTGGGTTCGCCAGATACGCAGTATTTT.

Turning to this clone: This sample also contains other DNA sequences that code for the same CDR3. The V and J genes are TRBV5-1 and TRBJ2-7; 13 nucleotides align to TRBD2. V trimming: 0 bases; J trimming: 2 bases; junction bases outside the gene matches: 5. Germline assignment: CDR1 SGHRS and CDR2 YFSETQ. The CDR3 extends over 17 amino acids. The CDR3 here is CASSLGLAGGPAYEQYF. The CDR3 DNA reads TGCGCCAGCAGCTTGGGACTAGCGGGGGGACCTGCCTACGAGCAGTACTTC.

The rearrangement uses TRBV5-5 and TRBJ2-3; 11 nucleotides match TRBD2. The germline gives CDR1 SGHKS, CDR2 YYEKEE (reference sequence). This CDR3 is 18 amino acids long. The trim removed 4 bases at V and 3 bases at J, leaving 13 bases unmatched. CDR3 amino acids: CASSPQYSSGRGTDTQYF. DNA of the CDR3: TGTGCCAGCAGCCCCCAATACAGTAGCGGGAGGGGGACAGATACGCAGTATTTT.

This chain links TRBV28 with TRBJ2-3, with 8 bases fitting TRBD1. The trim removed 5 bases at V and 4 bases at J, leaving 5 bases unmatched. Per the germline V gene, CDR1 is MDHEN and CDR2 is SYDVKM. The CDR3 length is 14 residues. The CDR3 nucleotides read TGTGCCAGCAGTCCGGGACAGGCCTCAGATACGCAGTATTTT. It encodes CASSPGQASDTQYF.

V and J are TRBV30 and TRBJ2-1; TRBD2 matches at 7 bases. The CDR3 loop spans 13 amino acids. Germline-derived CDR1 and CDR2 are GTSNPN and SVGIG (reference sequence). Unmatched junction bases numbered 7, after V lost 2 bases and J lost 9 bases. The CDR3 protein is CAWSLGGEGEQFF. The DNA of the CDR3 is TGTGCCTGGAGTTTGGGGGGGGAGGGTGAGCAGTTCTTC.

With respect to this clone: At the DNA level, this CDR3 is encoded by other sequences in the same sample as well. The chain is built from TRBV18 and TRBJ1-5; D gene ambiguous. The CDR3 consists of 13 residues. From germline, CDR1 is KGHSH and CDR2 LQKENI. V gave up 3 bases and J gave up 6 bases, with 9 bases separating them. CDR3 sequence reads: CASSPGGIQPQHF. The CDR3 bases are TGTGCCAGCTCACCCGGCGGGATTCAGCCCCAGCATTTT.

Details on this clone: The same CDR3 arises from other DNA sequences in this sample as well. The rearrangement links TRBV5-1 to TRBJ2-1; D remains unclear. The V end was cut by 4 bases, the J end by 5 bases, with 4 bases between. Looked up from germline, CDR1 is SGHRS and CDR2 is YFSETQ. This CDR3 comprises 11 residues. The CDR3 sequence: CASSINNEQFF. CDR3 DNA: TGCGCCAGCAGCATTAACAATGAGCAGTTCTTC.

This rearrangement joins TRBV2 to TRBJ1-1, with a possible D match to TRBD1 (6 bases). V lost 6 bases and J lost 4, with 15 bases in between. The germline V gene has CDR1 SNHLY and CDR2 FYNNEI. The CDR3 length is 14 residues. CDR3 loop: CASRPQGDFTEAFF. CDR3 DNA sequence: TGTGCCAGCAGGCCACAGGGAGATTTCACTGAAGCTTTCTTT.

Of note for this clone: This sample includes further DNA sequences coding for the same CDR3. The V and J genes are TRBV6-5 and TRBJ1-3; possible D gene TRBD1, 5 bases. Trimming took off 2 bases at V and 3 bases at J, with 5 bases between the two ends. In germline, CDR1 is MNHEY, CDR2 SVGAGI. The CDR3 sequence is 13 residues long. The CDR3 protein is CASSYDSGNTIYF. The CDR3 region has the DNA TGTGCCAGCAGTTACGACAGTGGAAACACCATATATTTT.

This chain connects TRBV5-1 to TRBJ1-2, with a tentative D call TRBD1 (5 bases). V lost 0 bases and J 5 bases, leaving 14 bases between the germline ends. The CDR3 is 15 residues long. CDR1 is SGHRS and CDR2 is YFSETQ in the germline V gene. The CDR3 reads CASSLGPGTFYGYTF. The CDR3 DNA sequence: TGCGCCAGCAGCTTGGGACCAGGGACGTTTTATGGCTACACCTTC.

This chain joins TRBV7-2 and TRBJ2-2; TRBD1 is a possible D gene (5 bases). CDR1 and CDR2 (germline): SGHTA, FQGNSA. The CDR3 runs 18 residues. The V end was cut by 1 base, the J end by 0 bases, with 15 bases between. This CDR3 reads CASSLVGRANANTGELFF. The CDR3 coding sequence is TGTGCCAGCAGCTTAGTCGGCAGGGCGAACGCGAACACCGGGGAGCTGTTTTTT.

The CDR3 region is CASREIAGARTYEQYF. In DNA form, the CDR3 reads TGTGCCAGCAGAGAAATAGCGGGAGCCCGTACCTACGAGCAGTACTTC. V gene TRBV28 combines with J gene TRBJ2-7; the match to TRBD2 covers 9 bases. J gave up 2 bases and V 6 bases, and 11 bases lay outside the gene matches. Germline-derived CDR1 and CDR2 are MDHEN and SYDVKM. CDR3 length: 16 amino acids.